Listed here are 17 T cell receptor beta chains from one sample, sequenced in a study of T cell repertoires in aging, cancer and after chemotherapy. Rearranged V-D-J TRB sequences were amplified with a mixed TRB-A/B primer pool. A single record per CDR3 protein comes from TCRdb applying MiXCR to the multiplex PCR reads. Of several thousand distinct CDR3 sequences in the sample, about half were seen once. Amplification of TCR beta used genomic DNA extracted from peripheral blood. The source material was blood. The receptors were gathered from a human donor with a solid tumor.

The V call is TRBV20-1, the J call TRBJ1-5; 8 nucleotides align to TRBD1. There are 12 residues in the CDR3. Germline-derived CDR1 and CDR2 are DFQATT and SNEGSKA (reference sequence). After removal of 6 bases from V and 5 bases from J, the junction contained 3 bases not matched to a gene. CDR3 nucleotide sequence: TGCAGTGCCTCACAGGGGGATCAGCCCCAGCATTTT. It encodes CSASQGDQPQHF.

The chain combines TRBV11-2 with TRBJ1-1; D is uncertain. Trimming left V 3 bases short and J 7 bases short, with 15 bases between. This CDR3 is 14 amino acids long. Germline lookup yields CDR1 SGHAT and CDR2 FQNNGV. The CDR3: CASSFGVGLGEAFF. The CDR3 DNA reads TGTGCCAGCAGCTTTGGAGTCGGATTAGGTGAAGCTTTCTTT.

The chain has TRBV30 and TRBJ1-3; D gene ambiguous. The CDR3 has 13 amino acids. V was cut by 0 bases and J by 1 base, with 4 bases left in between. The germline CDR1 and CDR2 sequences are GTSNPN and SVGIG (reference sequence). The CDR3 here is CAWSVNSGNTIYF. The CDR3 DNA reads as TGTGCCTGGAGTGTAAATTCTGGAAACACCATATATTTT.

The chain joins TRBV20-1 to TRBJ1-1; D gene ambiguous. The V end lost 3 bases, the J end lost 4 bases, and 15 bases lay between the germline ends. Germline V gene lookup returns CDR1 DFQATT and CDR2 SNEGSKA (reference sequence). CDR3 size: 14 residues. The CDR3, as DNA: TGCAGTGCTAGCTACCGGGGTTTGAGCACTGAAGCTTTCTTT. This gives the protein CSASYRGLSTEAFF.

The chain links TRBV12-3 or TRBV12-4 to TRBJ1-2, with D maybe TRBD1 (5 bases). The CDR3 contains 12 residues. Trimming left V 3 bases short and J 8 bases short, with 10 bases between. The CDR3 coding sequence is TGTGCCAGCAGTTTGGGGGGGAACGGCTACACCTTC. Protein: CASSLGGNGYTF.

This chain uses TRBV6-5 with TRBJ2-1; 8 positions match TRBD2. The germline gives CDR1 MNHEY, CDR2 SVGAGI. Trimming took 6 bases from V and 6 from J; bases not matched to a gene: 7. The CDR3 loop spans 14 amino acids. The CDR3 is CASSYGGGPNEQFF. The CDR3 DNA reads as TGTGCCAGCAGCTACGGGGGGGGGCCCAATGAGCAGTTCTTC.

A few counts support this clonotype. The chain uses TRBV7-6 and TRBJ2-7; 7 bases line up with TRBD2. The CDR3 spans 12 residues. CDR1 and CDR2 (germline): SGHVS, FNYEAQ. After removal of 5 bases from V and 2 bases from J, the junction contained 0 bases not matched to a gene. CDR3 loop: CASSAGAYEQYF. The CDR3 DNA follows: TGTGCCAGCAGCGCGGGAGCCTACGAGCAGTACTTC.

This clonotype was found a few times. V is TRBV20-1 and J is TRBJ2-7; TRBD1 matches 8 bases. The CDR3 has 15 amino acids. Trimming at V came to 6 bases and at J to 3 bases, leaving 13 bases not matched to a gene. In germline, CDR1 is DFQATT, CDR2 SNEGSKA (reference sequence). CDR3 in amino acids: CSAPGDRGAVYEQYF. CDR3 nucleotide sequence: TGCAGTGCGCCCGGAGACAGGGGAGCAGTCTACGAGCAGTACTTC.

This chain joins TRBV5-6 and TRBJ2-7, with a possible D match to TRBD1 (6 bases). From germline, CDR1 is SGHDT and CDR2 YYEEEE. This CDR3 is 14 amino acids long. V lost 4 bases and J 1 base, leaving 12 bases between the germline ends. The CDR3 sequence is CASSTGTLSYEQYF. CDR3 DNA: TGTGCCAGCAGCACCGGGACACTTTCCTACGAGCAGTACTTC.

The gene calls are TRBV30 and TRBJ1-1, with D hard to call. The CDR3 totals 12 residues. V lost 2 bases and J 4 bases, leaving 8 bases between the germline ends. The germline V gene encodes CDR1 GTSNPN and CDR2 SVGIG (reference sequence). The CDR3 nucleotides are TGTGCCTGGAGTCCACGAAGCACTGAAGCTTTCTTT. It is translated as CAWSPRSTEAFF.

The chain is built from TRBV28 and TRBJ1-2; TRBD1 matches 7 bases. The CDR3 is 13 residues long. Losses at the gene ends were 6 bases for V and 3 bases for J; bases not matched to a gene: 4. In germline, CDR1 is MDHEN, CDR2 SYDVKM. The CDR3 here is CASRDGTDYGYTF. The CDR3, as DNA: TGTGCCAGCAGGGACGGGACAGACTATGGCTACACCTTC.

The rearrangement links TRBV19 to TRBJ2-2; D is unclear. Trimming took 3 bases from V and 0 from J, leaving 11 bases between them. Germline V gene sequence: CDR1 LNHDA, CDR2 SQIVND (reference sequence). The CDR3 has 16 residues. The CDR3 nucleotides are TGTGCCAGTAGTATGTCAGCGTGGGCGAACACCGGGGAGCTGTTTTTT. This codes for CASSMSAWANTGELFF.

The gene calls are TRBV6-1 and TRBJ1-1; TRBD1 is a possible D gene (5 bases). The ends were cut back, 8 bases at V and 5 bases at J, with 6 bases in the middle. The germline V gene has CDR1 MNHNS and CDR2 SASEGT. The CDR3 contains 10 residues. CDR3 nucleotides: TGTGCCAGCGGGGGGACTGAAGCTTTCTTT. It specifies CASGGTEAFF.

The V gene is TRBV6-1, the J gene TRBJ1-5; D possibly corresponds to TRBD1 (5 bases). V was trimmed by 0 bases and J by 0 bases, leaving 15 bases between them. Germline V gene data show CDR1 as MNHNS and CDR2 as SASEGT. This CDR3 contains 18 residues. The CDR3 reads CASSEAWGVPYSNQPQHF. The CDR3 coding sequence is TGTGCCAGCAGTGAAGCTTGGGGCGTCCCTTATAGCAATCAGCCCCAGCATTTT.

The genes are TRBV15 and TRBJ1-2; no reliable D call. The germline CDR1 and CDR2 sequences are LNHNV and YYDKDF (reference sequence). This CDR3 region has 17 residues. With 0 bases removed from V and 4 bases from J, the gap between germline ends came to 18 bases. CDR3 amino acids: CATSRDPLPGNSYGYTF. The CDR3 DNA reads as TGTGCCACCAGCAGAGATCCTCTGCCGGGAAATAGCTATGGCTACACCTTC.

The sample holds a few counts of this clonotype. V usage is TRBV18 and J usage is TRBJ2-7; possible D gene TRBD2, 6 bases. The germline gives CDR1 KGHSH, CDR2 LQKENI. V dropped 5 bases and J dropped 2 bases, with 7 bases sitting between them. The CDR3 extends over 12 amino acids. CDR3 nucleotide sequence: TGTGCCAGCTCAGCGGGGACCTACGAGCAGTACTTC. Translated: CASSAGTYEQYF.

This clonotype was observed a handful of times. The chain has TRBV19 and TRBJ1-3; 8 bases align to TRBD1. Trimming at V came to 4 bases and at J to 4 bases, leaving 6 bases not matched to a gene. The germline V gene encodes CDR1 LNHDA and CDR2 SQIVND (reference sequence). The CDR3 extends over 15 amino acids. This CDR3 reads CASSSFRGPGNTIYF. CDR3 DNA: TGTGCCAGTAGTAGCTTCAGGGGGCCCGGAAACACCATATATTTT.